The 2 T cell receptor beta chains given below trace back to one sample, sequenced in a study of immune evolution from preneoplasia to lung adenocarcinoma. Measured with immunoSEQ multiplex PCR; TCRdb has only the in-frame clones, and not every one. The data show around 4,000 clones, nearly 90% seen once. Sequencing was performed on FFPE minimally invasive lung adenocarcinoma tissue. These receptors originate from a donor at least 70 years old with lung adenocarcinoma.

The CDR3 nucleotides are TGTGCCAGCTCACCTCGGGACAGGGTTTCCAAAAACATTCAGTACTTC. Amino acids: CASSPRDRVSKNIQYF. The chain links TRBV18 to TRBJ2-4; 9 nucleotides align to TRBD1. The length of the CDR3 is 16 residues. The germline CDR1 and CDR2 sequences are KGHSH and LQKENI. V lost 3 bases to trimming and J lost 2 bases; unmatched junction nucleotides: 5.

The CDR3 loop is CASCRDSLYEQYF. As DNA, the CDR3 is TGTGCCAGCTGCCGGGACAGCCTATACGAGCAGTACTTC. The chain employs TRBV2 and TRBJ2-7; 7 bases match TRBD1. V was clipped by 8 bases and J by 4 bases; unmatched bases: 8. Germline CDR1 reads SNHLY; CDR2 reads FYNNEI. This CDR3 spans 13 amino acids.